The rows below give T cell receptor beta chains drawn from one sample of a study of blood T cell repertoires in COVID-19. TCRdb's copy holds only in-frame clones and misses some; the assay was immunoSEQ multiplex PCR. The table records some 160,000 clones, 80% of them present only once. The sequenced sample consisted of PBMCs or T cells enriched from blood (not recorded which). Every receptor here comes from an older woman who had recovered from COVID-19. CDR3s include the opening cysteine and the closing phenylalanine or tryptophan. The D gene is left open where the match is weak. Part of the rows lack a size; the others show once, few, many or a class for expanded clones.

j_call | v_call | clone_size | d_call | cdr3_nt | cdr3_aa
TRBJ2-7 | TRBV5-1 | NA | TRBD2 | TGCGCCAGCAGCTTGGTTTCTGGGAGGGGTTACGAGCAGTACTTC | CASSLVSGRGYEQYF
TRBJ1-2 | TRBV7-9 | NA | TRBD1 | TGTGCCAGCGGTGGCAGGGGGCTGAATGGCTACACCTTC | CASGGRGLNGYTF
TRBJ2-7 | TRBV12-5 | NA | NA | TGTGCTAGTGGTTTGGGCAGTTACGAGCAGTACTTC | CASGLGSYEQYF
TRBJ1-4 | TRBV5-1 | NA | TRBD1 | TGCGCCAGCAGCTTTAGGCCGGTAGTGGAGGGGGCCGATGAAAAACTGTTTTTT | CASSFRPVVEGADEKLFF
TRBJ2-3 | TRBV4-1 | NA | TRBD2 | TGCGCCAGCAGCCTCCCTAGCGGGGGGGCGTTAGATACGCAGTATTTT | CASSLPSGGALDTQYF
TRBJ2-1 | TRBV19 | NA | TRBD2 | TGTGCCAGTAGGGGGGAGCGGGGGAGCAATGAGCAGTTCTTC | CASRGERGSNEQFF
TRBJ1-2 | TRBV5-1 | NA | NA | TGCGCCAGCAGCTTGGGGGGACAAAACTATGGCTACACCTTC | CASSLGGQNYGYTF
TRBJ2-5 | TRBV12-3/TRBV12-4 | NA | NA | TGTGCCAGCAGTTTAGAGGGGTTAGAGACCCAGTACTTC | CASSLEGLETQYF
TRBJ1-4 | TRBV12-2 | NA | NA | TGTGCAAGTCGCTTTTCGGGACAGGGGAGCGAAAAACTGTTTTTT | CASRFSGQGSEKLFF
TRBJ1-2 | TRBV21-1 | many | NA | TGTGCCAGCAGCAAAGAGGGGACAGGGGGTAGATATGGCTACACCTTC | CASSKEGTGGRYGYTF
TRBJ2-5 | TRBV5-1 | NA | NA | TGCGCCAGCAGCGGGGAGGAGACCCAGTACTTC | CASSGEETQYF
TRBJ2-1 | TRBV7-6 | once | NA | TGTGCCAGCAGCTTCCACAGGGAAGGCGGTCAGGGCTACAATGAGCAGTTCTTC | CASSFHREGGQGYNEQFF
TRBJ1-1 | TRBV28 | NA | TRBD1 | TGTGCCAGCAGTGCACGAGGACAGGGGGGCACTGAAGCTTTCTTT | CASSARGQGGTEAFF
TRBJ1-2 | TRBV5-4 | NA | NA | TGTGCCAGCAACCACGGGGTCTACGGAACGAACTATGGCTACACCTTC | CASNHGVYGTNYGYTF
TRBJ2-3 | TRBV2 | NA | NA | TGTGCCTTGGGGCGGGATACGCAGTATTTT | CALGRDTQYF
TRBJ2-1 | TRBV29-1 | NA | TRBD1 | TGCAGCGTCAACAGGGGATTCGATGAGCAGTTCTTC | CSVNRGFDEQFF
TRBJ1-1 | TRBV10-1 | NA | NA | TGCGCCAGCAGTGCGAACAGGGCTGAAACTGAAGCTTTCTTT | CASSANRAETEAFF
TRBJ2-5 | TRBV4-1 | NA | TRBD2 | TGCGCCAGCAGCCGGAGACTAGCGGAACAAGAGACCCAGTACTTC | CASSRRLAEQETQYF
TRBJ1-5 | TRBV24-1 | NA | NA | TGTGCCACCAGTGACAACCCCCGCGGCGGGCGTAATCAGCCCCAGCATTTT | CATSDNPRGGRNQPQHF
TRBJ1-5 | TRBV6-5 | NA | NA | TGTGCCAGCAGCCAATCCAGGGATCAGCCCCAGCATTTT | CASSQSRDQPQHF
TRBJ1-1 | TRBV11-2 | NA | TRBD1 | TGTGCCAGCAGCCAAAGGGGGCTTGGGGCCTCTGAAGCTTTCTTT | CASSQRGLGASEAFF
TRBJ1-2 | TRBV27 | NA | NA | TGTGCCAGCAGTTCCACAGGGTCAGTAGGCTATGGCTACACCTTC | CASSSTGSVGYGYTF
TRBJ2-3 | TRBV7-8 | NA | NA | TGTGCCAGCAGCTTAGAAGCAAGCACAGATACGCAGTATTTT | CASSLEASTDTQYF
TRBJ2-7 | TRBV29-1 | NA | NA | TGCAGCGTTGTTGCGGAAGAGCAGTACTTC | CSVVAEEQYF
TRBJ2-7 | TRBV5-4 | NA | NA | TGTGCCAGCAGCTCTGTCCCGAGTGGCTACGAGCAGTACTTC | CASSSVPSGYEQYF
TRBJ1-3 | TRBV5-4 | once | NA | TGTGCCAGCAGCTTGGACAGGGCCACTGGAAACACCATATATTTT | CASSLDRATGNTIYF
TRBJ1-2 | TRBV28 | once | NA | TGTGCCAGCACCCCACTCCGGGGGGGTAACTATGGCTACACCTTC | CASTPLRGGNYGYTF
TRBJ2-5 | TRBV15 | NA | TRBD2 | TGTGCCACCAGCGGCGGGACTAGCGGACATTGGACCCAGTACTTC | CATSGGTSGHWTQYF
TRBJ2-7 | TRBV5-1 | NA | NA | TGCGCCAGCAGCTTGGGGTTGGGCCCCGTGGCCTACGAGCAGTACTTC | CASSLGLGPVAYEQYF
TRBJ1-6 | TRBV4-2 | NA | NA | TGTGCCAGCAGCCAAGATCAAGGGGCGAGTAATTCACCCCTCCACTTT | CASSQDQGASNSPLHF
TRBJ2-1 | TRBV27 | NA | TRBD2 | TGTGCCAGCAGCCATCTAGCGGGCGGGCTCTATGAGCAGTTCTTC | CASSHLAGGLYEQFF
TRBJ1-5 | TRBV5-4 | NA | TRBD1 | TGTGCCAGCAGCTCACAGGGGGCCATGGGTAATCAGCCCCAGCATTTT | CASSSQGAMGNQPQHF
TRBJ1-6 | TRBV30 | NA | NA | TGTGCCTCCGAACATCCTAATTCACCCCTCCACTTT | CASEHPNSPLHF
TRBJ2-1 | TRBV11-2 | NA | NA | TGTGCCAGCAGCTCTGACCATCCAACAGAGTTCTTC | CASSSDHPTEFF
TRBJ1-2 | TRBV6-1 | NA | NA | TGTGCCAGCAGTGAATATTTTGAGAGGACAGAGGATGGCTACACCTTC | CASSEYFERTEDGYTF
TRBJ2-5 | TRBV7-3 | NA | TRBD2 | TGTGCCAGCAGCAGTAGCGGGGGGATGGCGACCCAGTACTTC | CASSSSGGMATQYF
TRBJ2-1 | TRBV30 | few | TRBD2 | TGTGCCTGGAGTAAGCTAGCGGGGGCCTACAATGAGCAGTTCTTC | CAWSKLAGAYNEQFF
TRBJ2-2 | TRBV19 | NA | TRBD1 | TGTGCCAGTTCTGACAGGGATTACACCGGGGAGCTGTTTTTT | CASSDRDYTGELFF
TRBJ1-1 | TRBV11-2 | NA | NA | TGTGCCAGCAGAACGAGGGGGGGAGCGAACACTGAAGCTTTCTTT | CASRTRGGANTEAFF
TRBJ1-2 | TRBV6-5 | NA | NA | TGTGCCAGCAGCACAGAGGGATATGGCTACACCTTC | CASSTEGYGYTF
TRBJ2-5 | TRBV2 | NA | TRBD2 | TGTGCCAGCGCGGCTGAAACTAGCGGACTTCAAGAGACCCAGTACTTC | CASAAETSGLQETQYF
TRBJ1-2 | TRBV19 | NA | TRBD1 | TGTGCCAGTAGATCGGACAGGGTCGAGGGCTACACCTTC | CASRSDRVEGYTF
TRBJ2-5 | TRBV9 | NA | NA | TGTGCCAGCAGCGTTGGGGCGACAGGGAGGGAGACCCAGTACTTC | CASSVGATGRETQYF
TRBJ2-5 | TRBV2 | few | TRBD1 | TGTGCCACCCGGCGGGCAGGGGGCGTTCTGTTGGAGACCCAGTACTTC | CATRRAGGVLLETQYF
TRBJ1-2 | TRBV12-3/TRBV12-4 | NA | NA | TGTGCCAGCAGTCTTACGACAAAGGGCTACACCTTC | CASSLTTKGYTF
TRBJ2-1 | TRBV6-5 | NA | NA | TGTGCCAGCAGGAAACTGGCGTGGGAGGTGAATGAGCAGTTCTTC | CASRKLAWEVNEQFF
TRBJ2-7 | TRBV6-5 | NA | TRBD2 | TGTGCCAGCAGTTTAGGGGCCCTAGCGGCCTACGAGCAGTACTTC | CASSLGALAAYEQYF
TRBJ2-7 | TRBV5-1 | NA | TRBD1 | TGCGCCAGCAGCTTGGCGGGACAGGGCACCTACGAGCAGTACTTC | CASSLAGQGTYEQYF
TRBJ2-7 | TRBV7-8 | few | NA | TGTGCCAGCAGACCACTGGGGGGTTCCTACGAGCAGTACTTC | CASRPLGGSYEQYF
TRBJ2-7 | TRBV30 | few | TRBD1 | TGTGCCTGGTCCCAGGGGGCGCCCTCCTACGAGCAGTACTTC | CAWSQGAPSYEQYF
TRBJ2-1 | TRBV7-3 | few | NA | TGTGCCAGCAGCGGGGCCGACAATGAGCAGTTCTTC | CASSGADNEQFF